This is a list of T cell receptor beta chains from one sample in a study of blood T cell repertoires in COVID-19. TCRdb's copy holds only in-frame clones and misses some; the assay was immunoSEQ multiplex PCR. This repertoire shows hundreds of thousands of clones, roughly four fifths found once; its top ten account for approximately 7.5%. What was sequenced was peripheral blood. These receptors all stem from a woman of 80 years or more with COVID-19, enrolled during active disease. The CDR3 runs from the conserved cysteine through the conserved F or W. The D gene is left open where the match is weak. Where a row states a size, it is once, few, many or the class of an expanded clone; other rows omit it.

cdr3_nt | cdr3_aa | d_call | j_call | clone_size | v_call
TGCGCCAGCAGCCAGCTCACTACCGCCGGTTGGAATGAGCAGTTCTTC | CASSQLTTAGWNEQFF | - | TRBJ2-1 | - | TRBV4-3
TGTGCCAGCAGTTATCCCGGACAGGGTACCACCGGGGAGCTGTTTTTT | CASSYPGQGTTGELFF | TRBD1 | TRBJ2-2 | - | TRBV6-2/TRBV6-3
TGTGCCTGGAGTACAACAGGGGGGAGCTCCTACAATGAGCAGTTCTTC | CAWSTTGGSSYNEQFF | TRBD1 | TRBJ2-1 | - | TRBV30
TGTGCCAGTAGTATTCAGGTGAACACTGAAGCTTTCTTT | CASSIQVNTEAFF | - | TRBJ1-1 | few | TRBV19
TGTGCCAGCAGCCTTTCTTCCTACGAGCAGTACTTC | CASSLSSYEQYF | - | TRBJ2-7 | - | TRBV3-1/TRBV3-2
TGTGCCAGCGGGGCAGACAGGGGACAAAACATTCAGTACTTC | CASGADRGQNIQYF | TRBD1 | TRBJ2-4 | - | TRBV28
TGTGCCAGCAGCCCTGGACATCTTAACACTGAAGCTTTCTTT | CASSPGHLNTEAFF | - | TRBJ1-1 | - | TRBV13
TGTGCCAGTACTCCGACAGGGGGTGGAACTGAAGCTTTCTTT | CASTPTGGGTEAFF | TRBD1 | TRBJ1-1 | - | TRBV19
TGTGCCAGCGCGAACAGGGCCTACGAGCAGTACTTC | CASANRAYEQYF | - | TRBJ2-7 | once | TRBV27
TGTGCCAGCAGCCTCGGATTTTTCGGGGGGGAGCTGTTTTTT | CASSLGFFGGELFF | - | TRBJ2-2 | - | TRBV14
TGTGCCACCTCAGGAGGCGCCTCGGGGACCCAGTACTTC | CATSGGASGTQYF | - | TRBJ2-5 | - | TRBV7-9
TGCGCCAGCAGCTTGGCCGGCAGGGGGTATTCCGGGGAGCTGTTTTTT | CASSLAGRGYSGELFF | TRBD1 | TRBJ2-2 | once | TRBV5-1
TGTGCCAGCAGCTTAGGGACTAGCGGGACCTACAATGAGCAGTTCTTC | CASSLGTSGTYNEQFF | TRBD2 | TRBJ2-1 | - | TRBV7-2
TGTGCCAGCACACGACAGGGGTATTCACCCCTCCACTTT | CASTRQGYSPLHF | TRBD1 | TRBJ1-6 | - | TRBV11-2
TGCGCCAGCAGCCAACTCCCCCCGGGAGGCTACGACTCCTACAATGAGCAGTTCTTC | CASSQLPPGGYDSYNEQFF | TRBD2 | TRBJ2-1 | - | TRBV4-3
TGTGCCAGCTCACCAAAGACAGGGAGCTCCTACGAGCAGTACTTC | CASSPKTGSSYEQYF | TRBD1 | TRBJ2-7 | - | TRBV18
TGCGCCAGCAGCTTGGAAGGACATTCAAGATACGAGCAGTACTTC | CASSLEGHSRYEQYF | - | TRBJ2-7 | - | TRBV5-1
TGTGCCAGCAGCTCTCTACTAGCGCAGTCCTACGAGCAGTACTTC | CASSSLLAQSYEQYF | - | TRBJ2-7 | - | TRBV21-1
TGTGCCAGCAGCTTCGGACAGCCCCAAGCTGGAAACACCATATATTTT | CASSFGQPQAGNTIYF | - | TRBJ1-3 | once | TRBV11-3
TGTGCCAGCAGTTCAGCCGACAGGGGGAGCAAAAACATTCAGTACTTC | CASSSADRGSKNIQYF | TRBD1 | TRBJ2-4 | - | TRBV27
TGTGCCAGCAGCTTGGTCCCCAGATCCTACGAGCAGTACTTC | CASSLVPRSYEQYF | - | TRBJ2-7 | - | TRBV5-5
TGTGCCAGCAGCCGTCCCCACGGAGCAGGAGGCAATGAGCAGTTCTTC | CASSRPHGAGGNEQFF | - | TRBJ2-1 | - | TRBV5-6
TGTGCCAGCAGCTCAAGGGGAGGGGAGGGGGAGACCCAGTACTTC | CASSSRGGEGETQYF | TRBD2 | TRBJ2-5 | few | TRBV7-9
TGTGCCAGCAGCCCGACCACAGGCCTCTATGGCTACACCTTC | CASSPTTGLYGYTF | - | TRBJ1-2 | - | TRBV9
TGTGCCAGCAGTGGGACAGGGGAGTTCCAGCCCCAGCATTTT | CASSGTGEFQPQHF | TRBD1 | TRBJ1-5 | - | TRBV2
TGTGCCAGTAGTGTACAGGGGTCACGAGTCACTGAAGCTTTCTTT | CASSVQGSRVTEAFF | TRBD1 | TRBJ1-1 | once | TRBV19
TGCGCCAGCAGCCGGGGGACAGCGGAAAAACTGTTTTTT | CASSRGTAEKLFF | TRBD1 | TRBJ1-4 | - | TRBV5-1
TGTGCCTGGAGGGGGGACACCCAGGCCTATGAAAAACTGTTTTTT | CAWRGDTQAYEKLFF | - | TRBJ1-4 | - | TRBV30
TGTGCCAGCAGCTTGGACATTTATGGCTACACCTTC | CASSLDIYGYTF | - | TRBJ1-2 | - | TRBV5-4
TGCGCCAGCAGCTTGGCAGTAGCCAAAAACATTCAGTACTTC | CASSLAVAKNIQYF | - | TRBJ2-4 | - | TRBV5-1
TGTGCCAGCTCACCGGCGGCCACCACGGGAGAGTATGGCTACACCTTC | CASSPAATTGEYGYTF | - | TRBJ1-2 | - | TRBV18
TGTGCCAGCAGTGATACTCGTTATGGCTACACCTTC | CASSDTRYGYTF | - | TRBJ1-2 | few | TRBV2
TGTGCCAGCAGCTTGAGCGGAGGGACAGGGGCCTCCTACGAGCAGTACTTC | CASSLSGGTGASYEQYF | TRBD1 | TRBJ2-7 | - | TRBV5-8
TGTGCCAGCAGTTCCGCCGGGCCTGGAGGAGTATACGAGCAGTACTTC | CASSSAGPGGVYEQYF | - | TRBJ2-7 | - | TRBV5-6
TGTGCCAGCAGTGATAGCCGGGACAGGGGTGATGGCTACACCTTC | CASSDSRDRGDGYTF | TRBD1 | TRBJ1-2 | - | TRBV2
TGTGCCACCAGCACGCAGGCCGGGGGGTTAGGGTTCTTC | CATSTQAGGLGFF | TRBD2 | TRBJ2-1 | once | TRBV15
TGTGCCAGCAGCGGCGAGGCGGATACGCAGTATTTT | CASSGEADTQYF | - | TRBJ2-3 | - | TRBV21-1
TGCGCCAGCAGCCAAGATGACAGGGGCGGCCTCCTGGAGACCCAGTACTTC | CASSQDDRGGLLETQYF | TRBD1 | TRBJ2-5 | - | TRBV4-3
TGCGCCAGCAGCCGGGAGGGGAACAATGAGCAGTTCTTC | CASSREGNNEQFF | TRBD2 | TRBJ2-1 | - | TRBV5-1
TGTGCCAGCAGCCCAACAGGGGGAAAGGAGTACTTC | CASSPTGGKEYF | TRBD1 | TRBJ2-7 | once | TRBV12-3/TRBV12-4
TGTGCCAGCAGTGAGGGACAGATGAGAACCTACGAGCAGTACTTC | CASSEGQMRTYEQYF | TRBD1 | TRBJ2-7 | once | TRBV2
TGTGCCAGCAGTCCCCCCGGGACAGGTGGGGGAAAACTGTTTTTT | CASSPPGTGGGKLFF | TRBD1 | TRBJ1-4 | - | TRBV6-5
TGTGCCAGTAGTTCGACAGGTCTCCCTACAGATACGCAGTATTTT | CASSSTGLPTDTQYF | - | TRBJ2-3 | - | TRBV19
TGTGCCAGCAGTGAAGCGCGGAGGGCGGAAGCTTTCTTT | CASSEARRAEAFF | - | TRBJ1-1 | - | TRBV6-1